The 22 T cell receptor beta chains below come from one sample, sequenced in a study of T cells in localized non-small cell lung cancer. This table comes from immunoSEQ multiplex PCR, and its TCRdb copy is limited to in-frame clones, with some not included. The sample has around 30,000 clones, around 90% seen once. The source material was peripheral blood, sampled before any cancer treatment. These receptor sequences come from a female donor older than 55 with stage III squamous cell lung carcinoma.

DNA for the CDR3: TGTGCCAGCTCATCGACTAGCGGGAACGGGGAGCTGTTTTTT. Protein sequence: CASSSTSGNGELFF. The J gene is TRBJ2-2, the V gene TRBV18; 11 nucleotides agree with TRBD2. Trimming took 5 bases from V and 7 from J; bases not matched to a gene: 3. This CDR3 contains 14 residues. Germline V lookup: CDR1 KGHSH, CDR2 LQKENI. The complete variable domain, with remaining parts taken from reference TRBV18 and TRBJ2-2, reads NAGVMQNPRHLVRRRGQEARLRCSPMKGHSHVYWYRQLPEEGLKFMVYLQKENIIDESGMPKERFSAEFPKEGPSILRIQQVVRGDSAAYFCASSSTSGNGELFFGEGSRLTVL.

This rearrangement joins TRBV7-9 to TRBJ2-1; a possible D gene is TRBD1 (6 bases). Germline assignment: CDR1 SEHNR and CDR2 FQNEAQ (reference sequence). The germline V and J ends were trimmed by 6 bases and 6 bases, with 15 bases remaining between them. The CDR3 runs to 14 residues. The chain's CDR3 is CASSLTQGSNEQFF. The CDR3 DNA follows: TGTGCCAGCAGTTTAACTCAGGGGAGCAATGAGCAGTTCTTC.

The chain employs TRBV28 and TRBJ1-2; D might be TRBD1 (6 bases). V lost 8 bases to trimming and J lost 4 bases, with 14 bases between them. The CDR3 runs 13 residues. Germline lookup yields CDR1 MDHEN and CDR2 SYDVKM. The CDR3 nucleotides are TGTGCCAGCGGTGGACAGCTCCCCTATGGCTACACCTTC. Its translation: CASGGQLPYGYTF.

The chain uses TRBV21-1 and TRBJ2-7; the table's D call, TRBD2, was not checked against the DNA. TRBV21-1 is labeled a pseudogene. This CDR3 region has 16 residues. The CDR3 is CASSKAWGGVHYEQYF. The CDR3 nucleotides read TGTGCCAGCAGCAAAGCGTGGGGGGGCGTCCACTACGAGCAGTACTTC.

V usage is TRBV2 and J usage is TRBJ1-4; 8 nucleotides match TRBD1. The junction had 2 bases not matched to a gene; V was cut back by 3 bases and J by 5 bases. Germline-derived CDR1 and CDR2 are SNHLY and FYNNEI. The CDR3 contains 14 residues. This chain's CDR3 is CASSEWTGNEKLFF. CDR3 nucleotide sequence: TGTGCCAGCAGTGAGTGGACAGGGAATGAAAAACTGTTTTTT.

V gene TRBV10-1 combines with J gene TRBJ1-1; tentatively, D is TRBD1 (5 bases). CDR1 and CDR2 from the germline V gene are WNHNN and SYGVQD (reference sequence). This CDR3 spans 14 amino acids. V dropped 6 bases and J dropped 5 bases, with 16 bases sitting between them. CDR3 nucleotide sequence: TGCGCCAGCAGCTCAGGGACCCCTCGGACTGAAGCTTTCTTT. Protein product: CASSSGTPRTEAFF.

The rearrangement uses TRBV5-1 and TRBJ1-2, with a possible D match to TRBD1 (6 bases). From germline, CDR1 is SGHRS and CDR2 YFSETQ. V was trimmed by 0 bases and J by 10 bases, leaving 10 bases between them. The length of the CDR3 is 12 residues. The CDR3 here is CASSLDREDYTF. In nucleotides, the CDR3 is TGCGCCAGCAGCTTGGACAGGGAAGACTACACCTTC.

The chain is built from TRBV30 and TRBJ2-3; D call uncertain. Germline V CDR1 and CDR2: GTSNPN, SVGIG (reference sequence). CDR3 size: 10 residues. The V end lost 6 bases, the J end lost 8 bases, and 9 bases lay between the germline ends. DNA of the CDR3: TGTGCCTGCGGGCTCCCTACGCAGTATTTT. Translating it yields CACGLPTQYF.

The genes are TRBV4-3 and TRBJ1-4; maybe TRBD1 (6 bases). The CDR3 runs 16 residues. V was cut by 4 bases and J by 2 bases, with 14 bases left in between. Germline V gene sequence: CDR1 LGHNA, CDR2 YSLEER. CDR3 sequence reads: CASSPWGAGTNEKLFF. The CDR3 nucleotides read TGCGCCAGCAGCCCCTGGGGGGCGGGCACTAATGAAAAACTGTTTTTT.

The chain employs TRBV6-4 and TRBJ1-1; D is possibly TRBD1 (6 bases). This CDR3 is built from 15 residues. CDR1 and CDR2 from the germline V gene are MRHNA and SNTAGT. V lost 6 bases and J lost 4, with 18 bases in between. CDR3 DNA: TGTGCCAGCAGGCCCGAAGGGGGGGAGGGCACTGAAGCTTTCTTT. Encoded protein: CASRPEGGEGTEAFF.

This clone was found a few times. CDR3 loop: CASSPRWGNSNQPQHF. For the CDR3, the DNA is TGTGCCAGCAGCCCCCGATGGGGAAATAGCAATCAGCCCCAGCATTTT. The chain recombines TRBV27 with TRBJ1-5; no definite D call. Germline V gene lookup returns CDR1 MNHEY and CDR2 SMNVEV (reference sequence). CDR3 length equals 16 residues. V lost 6 bases, J lost 0 bases, and 15 bases lay in between.

The gene calls are TRBV7-2 and TRBJ2-2, with 7 bases identical to TRBD1. The germline V gene has CDR1 SGHTA and CDR2 FQGNSA. The ends lost 2 bases at V and 3 bases at J; junction bases unmatched: 3. CDR3 length equals 15 residues. CDR3 bases: TGTGCCAGCAGCTTATGGGGACAGTACACCGGGGAGCTGTTTTTT. Protein sequence: CASSLWGQYTGELFF.

This chain uses TRBV11-1 with TRBJ1-5; 7 bases match TRBD1. The V segment lost 4 bases and the J segment 5 bases; nucleotides outside the gene matches: 5. CDR1 SGHAT and CDR2 FQDESV come from the germline V gene (reference sequence). The CDR3 sequence is 14 residues long. The CDR3 spells CASSSTGSDQPQHF. CDR3 sequence (DNA): TGTGCCAGCAGCTCGACAGGGAGCGATCAGCCCCAGCATTTT.

The chain is built from TRBV7-2 and TRBJ2-5; D possibly corresponds to TRBD2 (6 bases). CDR1 is SGHTA, CDR2 FQGNSA, per germline. The CDR3 covers 15 residues. V gave up 5 bases and J gave up 4 bases, with 17 bases separating them. The DNA of the CDR3 is TGTGCCAGCAGCCCCCGACCCAGGCGGGGAGAGACCCAGTACTTC. This sequence encodes CASSPRPRRGETQYF.

This chain connects TRBV9 to TRBJ2-3, with D possibly being TRBD2 (5 bases). In germline, CDR1 is SGDLS, CDR2 YYNGEE. The CDR3 extends over 17 amino acids. The germline V and J ends were trimmed by 0 bases and 6 bases, with 20 bases remaining between them. CDR3 DNA: TGTGCCAGCAGCGTAGAGGAGGAAGCCACAACGAGGGATACGCAGTATTTT. Translated, it gives CASSVEEEATTRDTQYF.

The chain joins TRBV9 to TRBJ1-3; D is undetermined. The germline gives CDR1 SGDLS, CDR2 YYNGEE. CDR3 length equals 14 residues. The germline V and J ends were trimmed by 3 bases and 0 bases, with 7 bases remaining between them. CDR3 in amino acids: CASSDQISGNTIYF. As DNA, the CDR3 is TGTGCCAGCAGCGACCAGATCTCTGGAAACACCATATATTTT.

This clone has just a few counts. The chain is built from TRBV7-3 and TRBJ2-3; a weak D match, TRBD1 (6 bases). This CDR3 region has 14 residues. Trimming pared 0 bases from V and 6 bases from J, leaving 10 bases between. Germline values: CDR1 SGHTA, CDR2 FQGTGA. The CDR3 is CASSLTLQGDTQYF. CDR3 DNA: TGTGCCAGCAGCTTAACGTTGCAGGGGGATACGCAGTATTTT.

The chain links TRBV7-2 to TRBJ1-3, with D hard to call. The V gene lost 1 base and the J gene lost 3 bases, with 10 bases spanning the gap. Germline loops: CDR1 SGHTA, CDR2 FQGNSA. The CDR3 has 15 residues. The chain's CDR3 is CASSLGGYYGNTIYF. The CDR3 coding sequence is TGTGCCAGCAGCTTAGGAGGGTATTATGGAAACACCATATATTTT. Looking up the rest from reference TRBV7-2 and TRBJ1-3 gives the full variable domain: GAGVSQSPSNKVTEKGKDVELRCDPISGHTALYWYRQSLGQGLEFLIYFQGNSAPDKSGLPSDRFSAERTGGSVSTLTIQRTQQEDSAVYLCASSLGGYYGNTIYFGEGSWLTVV.

This chain uses TRBV27 with TRBJ2-7; maybe TRBD1 (6 bases). CDR3 length: 14 amino acids. The germline V gene encodes CDR1 MNHEY and CDR2 SMNVEV (reference sequence). Trimming stripped 4 bases from V and 6 bases from J, with 16 bases between. DNA of the CDR3: TGTGCCAGCAGTTCCTCGACAGGTAGATTCGAGCAGTACTTC. Amino acids: CASSSSTGRFEQYF.

The chain couples TRBV18 to TRBJ1-5; 10 bases map to TRBD1. Per the germline V gene, CDR1 is KGHSH and CDR2 is LQKENI. This CDR3 region has 15 residues. Trimming at V came to 1 base and at J to 5 bases, leaving 2 bases not matched to a gene. CDR3 loop: CASSPLGQGYQPQHF. For the CDR3, the DNA is TGTGCCAGCTCACCACTGGGACAGGGGTATCAGCCCCAGCATTTT.

CDR3 DNA sequence: TGTGCCAGCAGCTCGATGGGGACAGGGGGCTTCAATGAGCAGTTCTTC. Translated, it gives CASSSMGTGGFNEQFF. The chain carries TRBV11-2 and TRBJ2-1; 12 positions agree with TRBD1. Unmatched junction bases numbered 7, after V lost 4 bases and J lost 6 bases. Germline assignment: CDR1 SGHAT and CDR2 FQNNGV. The CDR3 covers 16 residues.

The chain combines TRBV7-9 with TRBJ2-1; TRBD2 agrees at 11 bases. CDR3 length equals 18 residues. Per germline, CDR1 SEHNR and CDR2 FQNEAQ (reference sequence). V lost 2 bases and J lost 6; bases outside the gene matches: 12. The CDR3 is CASSLPPRLAGLGNEQFF. DNA of the CDR3: TGTGCCAGCAGCTTACCTCCCCGACTAGCGGGGTTAGGCAATGAGCAGTTCTTC.